These 24 T cell receptor beta chains share one sample of origin, sequenced in a study of blood T cell repertoires in COVID-19. Some clones are missing from TCRdb's copy, which holds only in-frame ones; the method was immunoSEQ multiplex PCR. This table has some 280,000 clones, under 90% appearing once. Source material: peripheral blood. These receptors originate from a woman between 40 and 55 years old who had recovered from COVID-19.

This chain joins TRBV2 and TRBJ1-3, with 7 bases aligning to TRBD1. CDR3 size: 13 residues. The germline V gene encodes CDR1 SNHLY and CDR2 FYNNEI. V dropped 9 bases and J dropped 3; count of bases not matched to a gene: 5. As DNA, the CDR3 is TGTGCCAGTATTCGGGACAGTGGAAACACCATATATTTT. Amino acid sequence: CASIRDSGNTIYF.

The V gene is TRBV5-5, the J gene TRBJ2-7, with 9 bases matching TRBD1. Germline CDR1 and CDR2: SGHKS and YYEKEE (reference sequence). This CDR3 has 15 amino acids. Trimming cost V 3 bases and J 0 bases; bases outside gene matches: 4. This CDR3 is CASSSDRGNSYEQYF. In DNA form, the CDR3 reads TGTGCCAGCAGCTCCGACAGGGGGAACTCCTACGAGCAGTACTTC.

V is TRBV18 and J is TRBJ2-3; weak D call: TRBD2 (5 bases). This CDR3 has 16 residues. V lost 1 base, J lost 0 bases, and 11 bases lay in between. CDR1 and CDR2 (germline): KGHSH, LQKENI. The CDR3 sequence: CASSPREYPSTDTQYF. DNA of the CDR3: TGTGCCAGCTCACCACGGGAGTACCCTAGCACAGATACGCAGTATTTT.

The chain couples TRBV19 to TRBJ2-1; tentatively, D is TRBD2 (6 bases). The V gene lost 3 bases and the J gene lost 3 bases, with 12 bases spanning the gap. The CDR3 is 15 residues long. Per the germline V gene, CDR1 is LNHDA and CDR2 is SQIVND (reference sequence). As DNA, the CDR3 is TGTGCCAGTAGTATGTTGGGACTCGGCTACAATGAGCAGTTCTTC. The encoded protein is CASSMLGLGYNEQFF.

The V gene is TRBV15, the J gene TRBJ2-1; 14 positions agree with TRBD2. Germline CDR1 and CDR2: LNHNV and YYDKDF (reference sequence). V was pared by 3 bases and J by 8 bases, with 6 bases of the junction left unmatched. This CDR3 spans 16 amino acids. CDR3 residues: CATSRGTSGRGDEQFF. CDR3 DNA: TGTGCCACCAGCAGGGGGACTAGCGGGAGAGGAGATGAGCAGTTCTTC.

The chain couples TRBV7-9 to TRBJ1-2, with unresolved D. Germline CDR1 and CDR2: SEHNR and FQNEAQ (reference sequence). Deletions cut 4 bases from V and 0 bases from J, with 9 bases between. This CDR3 comprises 14 residues. CDR3 sequence: CASSSAGSNYGYTF. DNA of the CDR3: TGTGCCAGCAGCTCCGCGGGGTCTAACTATGGCTACACCTTC.

This chain joins TRBV15 and TRBJ2-2; D not certain. Germline CDR1 LNHNV, CDR2 YYDKDF (reference sequence). CDR3 size: 13 residues. V was clipped by 5 bases and J by 5 bases, with 9 bases between them. The CDR3 here is CATSSSSTGELFF. The CDR3 nucleotides read TGTGCCACCAGCTCCTCGAGTACCGGGGAGCTGTTTTTT. Full variable domain (rest looked up from reference TRBV15 and TRBJ2-2): DAMVIQNPRYQVTQFGKPVTLSCSQTLNHNVMYWYQQKSSQAPKLLFHYYDKDFNNEADTPDNFQSRRPNTSFCFLDIRSPGLGDTAMYLCATSSSSTGELFFGEGSRLTVL.

This sequence joins TRBV6-1 and TRBJ2-7; D perhaps matches TRBD1 (5 bases). The germline CDR1 and CDR2 sequences are MNHNS and SASEGT. CDR3 size: 16 residues. Deletions cut 2 bases from V and 3 bases from J, with 17 bases between. CDR3: CASSERGFQGYYEQYF. The DNA of the CDR3 is TGTGCCAGCAGTGAAAGAGGATTCCAGGGCTACTACGAGCAGTACTTC.

The genes are TRBV5-5 and TRBJ2-5, with a weak D call TRBD2 (5 bases). The V end was cut by 2 bases, the J end by 12 bases, with 11 bases between. The CDR3 consists of 11 residues. Per germline, CDR1 SGHKS and CDR2 YYEKEE (reference sequence). The CDR3: CASSFGESEYF. The CDR3 nucleotides read TGTGCCAGCAGCTTTGGGGAGAGTGAGTACTTC.

V is TRBV24-1 and J is TRBJ2-2; weak D call: TRBD1 (6 bases). CDR3 length: 12 amino acids. Germline CDR1 and CDR2: KGHDR and SFDVKD. Trimming cost V 7 bases and J 6 bases, with 8 bases left between them. In nucleotides, the CDR3 is TGTGCCACCAGACAGGGCCCCGGGGAGCTGTTTTTT. Protein product: CATRQGPGELFF.

The V gene is TRBV5-6, the J gene TRBJ2-5; 13 bases are a match to TRBD2. V lost 5 bases and J lost 5; bases outside the gene matches: 6. The CDR3 covers 15 residues. Germline CDR1 is SGHDT and CDR2 is YYEEEE. CDR3 residues: CASRLGLAGRETQYF. The CDR3 coding sequence is TGTGCCAGCAGACTGGGACTAGCGGGAAGGGAGACCCAGTACTTC.

The gene calls are TRBV5-1 and TRBJ2-2, with TRBD1 matching over 7 bases. Trimming at V came to 7 bases and at J to 5 bases, leaving 14 bases not matched to a gene. Germline V gene sequence: CDR1 SGHRS, CDR2 YFSETQ. The CDR3 contains 16 residues. CDR3 DNA sequence: TGCGCCAGCCAAGACCCCGGGACAGTCGGAACCGGGGAGCTGTTTTTT. This codes for CASQDPGTVGTGELFF.

This rearrangement joins TRBV5-1 to TRBJ2-5; 7 bases map to TRBD1. CDR3 length: 16 amino acids. The V segment lost 7 bases and the J segment 6 bases; nucleotides outside the gene matches: 18. Germline V gene lookup returns CDR1 SGHRS and CDR2 YFSETQ. The CDR3 sequence: CASHPMGETGRKTQYF. In nucleotides, the CDR3 is TGCGCCAGCCACCCAATGGGGGAGACAGGGCGAAAGACCCAGTACTTC.

This rearrangement joins TRBV4-1 to TRBJ1-4, with 7 bases identical to TRBD1. The CDR3 is made up of 16 amino acids. CDR1 MGHRA and CDR2 YSYEKL come from the germline V gene. Unmatched junction bases numbered 7, after V lost 0 bases and J lost 6 bases. The CDR3 protein is CASSQELGQTHEKLFF. CDR3 coding DNA: TGCGCCAGCAGCCAAGAGCTGGGACAGACTCATGAAAAACTGTTTTTT.

V gene TRBV10-3 combines with J gene TRBJ2-7, with 7 bases that match TRBD1. The CDR3 is 15 residues long. Germline assignment: CDR1 ENHRY and CDR2 SYGVKD. V gave up 0 bases and J gave up 3 bases; unmatched junction bases: 5. CDR3 sequence (DNA): TGTGCCATCAGTGAGTCGGGGACAGACCTCTACGAGCAGTACTTC. Amino acids: CAISESGTDLYEQYF.

The CDR3 nucleotides are TGCGCCAGCAGCCTTCGGGAGACATACGAGCAGTACTTC. As protein: CASSLRETYEQYF. The chain employs TRBV4-1 and TRBJ2-7, with TRBD2 as a possible D gene (6 bases). Deletions cut 4 bases from V and 4 bases from J, with 11 bases between. The CDR3 is made up of 13 amino acids. CDR1 is MGHRA, CDR2 YSYEKL, per germline.

This chain uses TRBV11-2 with TRBJ2-6; TRBD1 agrees at 8 bases. Germline loops: CDR1 SGHAT, CDR2 FQNNGV. Unmatched junction bases numbered 8, after V lost 5 bases and J lost 8 bases. The CDR3 sequence is 15 residues long. CDR3 residues: CASSPGQGASNVLTF. For the CDR3, the DNA is TGTGCCAGCAGCCCCGGACAGGGAGCATCCAACGTCCTGACTTTC.

The chain carries TRBV11-2 and TRBJ1-1, with D tentatively TRBD1 (5 bases). Trimming removed 4 bases at V and 1 base at J, with 10 bases between. The CDR3 contains 14 residues. The germline V gene encodes CDR1 SGHAT and CDR2 FQNNGV. The CDR3 DNA reads as TGTGCCAGCAGCTGGGACTTACAGAACACTGAAGCTTTCTTT. This gives the protein CASSWDLQNTEAFF.

This clone was counted once. This specimen includes other DNA sequences encoding the same CDR3. The CDR3 DNA follows: TGTGCCAGCAGTTCAGCGGGAGGGCCTTACGAGCAGTACTTC. Amino acid sequence: CASSSAGGPYEQYF. J is TRBJ2-7 and V is TRBV6-5, with 10 positions matching TRBD2. After removal of 4 bases from V and 4 bases from J, the junction contained 4 bases not matched to a gene. Per the germline V gene, CDR1 is MNHEY and CDR2 is SVGAGI. The CDR3 runs to 14 residues.

The genes are TRBV7-9 and TRBJ1-2; TRBD1 aligns across 10 bases. Germline V gene lookup returns CDR1 SEHNR and CDR2 FQNEAQ (reference sequence). Trimming cost V 5 bases and J 0 bases; bases outside gene matches: 6. The CDR3 sequence is 16 residues long. The CDR3 DNA reads TGTGCCAGCAGCCGGCTGGACAGGGGGGCTAACTATGGCTACACCTTC. Its protein product is CASSRLDRGANYGYTF.

This clone has just a few counts. The chain carries TRBV7-9 and TRBJ1-2; 7 bases fit TRBD1. Germline-derived CDR1 and CDR2 are SEHNR and FQNEAQ (reference sequence). After removal of 5 bases from V and 2 bases from J, the junction contained 20 bases not matched to a gene. This CDR3 has 19 residues. CDR3 coding DNA: TGTGCCAGCAGCCAGCAATTGGGGACAGAACACCTCCGAAACTATGGCTACACCTTC. Translation: CASSQQLGTEHLRNYGYTF.

This chain links TRBV6-1 with TRBJ1-2, with TRBD1 as a possible D gene (5 bases). V gave up 1 base and J gave up 4 bases, with 10 bases separating them. Germline V CDR1 and CDR2: MNHNS, SASEGT. The CDR3 runs 14 residues. Here the CDR3 reads CASSEGAGIYGYTF. CDR3 nucleotide sequence: TGTGCCAGCAGTGAAGGAGCAGGGATCTATGGCTACACCTTC.

The chain carries TRBV7-3 and TRBJ2-3; D not resolved. This CDR3 is built from 13 residues. In germline, CDR1 is SGHTA, CDR2 FQGTGA. Trimming removed 2 bases from V and 4 bases from J, with 7 bases in between. CDR3 DNA: TGTGCCAGCAGCTTACCCCTATCAGATACGCAGTATTTT. It translates to CASSLPLSDTQYF.

V and J are TRBV30 and TRBJ2-6; D might be TRBD1 (6 bases). CDR3 length: 21 residues. Germline V gives CDR1 GTSNPN, CDR2 SVGIG (reference sequence). Trimming cost V 2 bases and J 0 bases, with 26 bases left between them. CDR3 loop: CAWSTGTGFSLFRSGANVLTF. The CDR3 DNA follows: TGTGCCTGGAGTACAGGCACAGGGTTCTCCCTTTTTCGCTCTGGGGCCAACGTCCTGACTTTC.